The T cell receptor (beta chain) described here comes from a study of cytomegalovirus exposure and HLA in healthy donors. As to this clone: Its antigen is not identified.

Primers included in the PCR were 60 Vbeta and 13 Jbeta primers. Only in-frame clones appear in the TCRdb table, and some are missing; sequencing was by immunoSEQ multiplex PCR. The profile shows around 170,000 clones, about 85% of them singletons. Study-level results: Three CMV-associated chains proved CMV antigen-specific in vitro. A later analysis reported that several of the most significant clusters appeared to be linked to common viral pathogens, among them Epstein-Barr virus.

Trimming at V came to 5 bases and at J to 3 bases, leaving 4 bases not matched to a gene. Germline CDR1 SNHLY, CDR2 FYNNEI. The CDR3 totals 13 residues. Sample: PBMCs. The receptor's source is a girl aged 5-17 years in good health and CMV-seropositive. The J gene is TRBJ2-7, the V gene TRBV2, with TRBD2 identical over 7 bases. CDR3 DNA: TGTGCCAGCAGTCAGCGGGACTACTACGAGCAGTACTTC. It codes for CASSQRDYYEQYF.